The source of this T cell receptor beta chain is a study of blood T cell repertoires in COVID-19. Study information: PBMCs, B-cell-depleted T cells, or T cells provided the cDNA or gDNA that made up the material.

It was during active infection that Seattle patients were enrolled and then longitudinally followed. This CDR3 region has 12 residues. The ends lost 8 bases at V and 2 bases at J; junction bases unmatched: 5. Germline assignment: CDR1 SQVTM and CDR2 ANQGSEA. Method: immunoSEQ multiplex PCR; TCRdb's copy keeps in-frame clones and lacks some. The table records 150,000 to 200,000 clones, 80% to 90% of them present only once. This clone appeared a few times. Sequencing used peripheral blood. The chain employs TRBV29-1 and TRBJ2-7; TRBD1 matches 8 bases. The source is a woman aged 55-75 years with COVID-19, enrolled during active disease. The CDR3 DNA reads TGCAGCACCAAGACAGGGGCCTACGAGCAGTACTTC. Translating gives CSTKTGAYEQYF.